Listed below are T cell receptor beta chains from one sample, sequenced in a study of T-cell memory formation after mild COVID-19. TCRdb re-derived calls from the 5' RACE reads in MiXCR, one entry per CDR3 protein. Of 120,000 or so distinct CDR3 sequences in the sample, about 15% are singletons; the top ten hold 4% to 6%. Material for sequencing was PBMCs or a T cell subset sorted from them (not recorded which). These receptors all come from a man between 18 and 29 years old who had mild COVID-19 (a few samples of this study predate the infection). Cell type and time point are not known. The CDR3 runs from the conserved cysteine through the conserved F or W. A D gene is named only where the DNA matches it firmly. Not all rows give a size; the values are once, few, many and, for expanded clones, a class.

CDR3aa: CASSRWGEVETQYF
CDR3nt: TGTGCCAGCAGCCGATGGGGGGAGGTGGAGACCCAGTACTTC
d_gene: .
abundance: few
v_gene: TRBV7-9
j_gene: TRBJ2-5

CDR3aa: CASSFRRVNEQFF
CDR3nt: TGTGCCAGCAGTTTTAGGCGAGTCAATGAGCAGTTCTTC
d_gene: .
abundance: few
v_gene: TRBV12-3/TRBV12-4
j_gene: TRBJ2-1

CDR3aa: CASSYRLGAQYF
CDR3nt: TGTGCCAGCAGTTACAGGCTCGGGGCCCAGTACTTC
d_gene: .
abundance: .
v_gene: TRBV6-5
j_gene: TRBJ2-5

CDR3aa: CASSAGRQFFSGNTIYF
CDR3nt: TGCGCCAGCAGCGCTGGACGACAGTTCTTCTCTGGAAACACCATATATTTT
d_gene: .
abundance: many
v_gene: TRBV5-1
j_gene: TRBJ1-3

CDR3aa: CASSAKDRGYGYTF
CDR3nt: TGTGCCAGCAGTGCTAAGGACAGGGGGTATGGCTACACCTTC
d_gene: TRBD1
abundance: .
v_gene: TRBV12-3/TRBV12-4
j_gene: TRBJ1-2

CDR3aa: CASSLGGRVDNEQFF
CDR3nt: TGCGCCAGCAGCTTGGGGGGTCGTGTGGACAATGAGCAGTTCTTC
d_gene: .
abundance: many
v_gene: TRBV5-1
j_gene: TRBJ2-1

CDR3aa: CASSLNNNQPQHF
CDR3nt: TGTGCCAGCAGTCTTAATAACAATCAGCCCCAGCATTTT
d_gene: .
abundance: many
v_gene: TRBV7-3
j_gene: TRBJ1-5

CDR3aa: CASSVYRDRFAKNIQYF
CDR3nt: TGTGCCAGCAGTGTTTACCGGGACAGGTTTGCCAAAAACATTCAGTACTTC
d_gene: TRBD1
abundance: many
v_gene: TRBV12-3/TRBV12-4
j_gene: TRBJ2-4

CDR3aa: CASSRAGGGYTF
CDR3nt: TGTGCCAGCAGCAGGGCCGGCGGTGGCTACACCTTC
d_gene: .
abundance: many
v_gene: TRBV7-2
j_gene: TRBJ1-2

CDR3aa: CASSYSIGELFF
CDR3nt: TGTGCCAGCAGTTATAGTATCGGGGAGCTGTTTTTT
d_gene: .
abundance: .
v_gene: TRBV6-6
j_gene: TRBJ2-2

CDR3aa: CASSIRQGYAEAFF
CDR3nt: TGCGCCAGCAGCATCCGACAGGGATACGCTGAAGCTTTCTTT
d_gene: TRBD1
abundance: .
v_gene: TRBV5-1
j_gene: TRBJ1-1

CDR3aa: CASSISPGGKRTRGYTF
CDR3nt: TGTGCCAGTAGTATCTCCCCAGGGGGCAAACGGACACGAGGCTACACCTTC
d_gene: TRBD1
abundance: .
v_gene: TRBV19
j_gene: TRBJ1-2

CDR3aa: CASSWAFQETQYF
CDR3nt: TGTGCCAGCTCGTGGGCGTTCCAAGAGACCCAGTACTTC
d_gene: .
abundance: few
v_gene: TRBV18
j_gene: TRBJ2-5

CDR3aa: CASSLGSPGPRGYTF
CDR3nt: TGCGCCAGCAGCTTGGGAAGTCCGGGCCCGAGGGGCTACACCTTC
d_gene: .
abundance: .
v_gene: TRBV5-1
j_gene: TRBJ1-2

CDR3aa: CASSSRTGGYEQFF
CDR3nt: TGTGCCAGCAGCTCCCGGACAGGGGGCTATGAGCAGTTCTTC
d_gene: TRBD1
abundance: .
v_gene: TRBV5-4
j_gene: TRBJ2-1

CDR3aa: CASSQLDRDRVKYF
CDR3nt: TGTGCCAGCAGCCAATTGGACCGGGACAGGGTAAAGTATTTT
d_gene: TRBD1
abundance: few
v_gene: TRBV14
j_gene: TRBJ2-3

CDR3aa: CSALSGGGTDTQYF
CDR3nt: TGCAGTGCGCTTAGCGGGGGGGGCACAGATACGCAGTATTTT
d_gene: TRBD2
abundance: few
v_gene: TRBV20-1
j_gene: TRBJ2-3

CDR3aa: CASSPTVSYNEQFF
CDR3nt: TGTGCCAGCAGCCCGACAGTCTCCTACAATGAGCAGTTCTTC
d_gene: .
abundance: few
v_gene: TRBV7-2
j_gene: TRBJ2-1

CDR3aa: CASSYWQGVASPLHF
CDR3nt: TGTGCCAGCAGTTACTGGCAGGGGGTAGCTTCACCCCTCCACTTT
d_gene: TRBD1
abundance: .
v_gene: TRBV6-6
j_gene: TRBJ1-6

CDR3aa: CASSPTTGINEQFF
CDR3nt: TGTGCCAGCAGCCCGACCACAGGGATCAATGAGCAGTTCTTC
d_gene: .
abundance: .
v_gene: TRBV7-3
j_gene: TRBJ2-1

CDR3aa: CASSRNDINQPQHF
CDR3nt: TGTGCCAGCAGCAGAAATGATATCAATCAGCCCCAGCATTTT
d_gene: .
abundance: few
v_gene: TRBV28
j_gene: TRBJ1-5

CDR3aa: CASSLSTLGGETQYF
CDR3nt: TGTGCCAGCAGCTTGTCTACTCTGGGAGGAGAGACCCAGTACTTC
d_gene: .
abundance: .
v_gene: TRBV5-4
j_gene: TRBJ2-5

CDR3aa: CAISPGSAIYEQYF
CDR3nt: TGTGCCATCAGTCCCGGGTCCGCGATCTACGAGCAGTACTTC
d_gene: .
abundance: few
v_gene: TRBV10-3
j_gene: TRBJ2-7

CDR3aa: CASSLIDGGNTIYF
CDR3nt: TGCGCCAGCAGCTTGATAGACGGAGGAAACACCATATATTTT
d_gene: .
abundance: many
v_gene: TRBV5-1
j_gene: TRBJ1-3

CDR3aa: CASSLSLGNEQYF
CDR3nt: TGTGCCAGCAGTCTGTCCTTGGGGAACGAGCAGTACTTC
d_gene: .
abundance: .
v_gene: TRBV3-1
j_gene: TRBJ2-7

CDR3aa: CASSSGLERGNSPLHF
CDR3nt: TGCGCCAGCAGCTCGGGGTTAGAGAGGGGGAATTCACCCCTCCACTTT
d_gene: .
abundance: .
v_gene: TRBV5-1
j_gene: TRBJ1-6

CDR3aa: CASSLQTTGGGYGYTF
CDR3nt: TGTGCCAGCAGCCTCCAGACGACAGGGGGAGGGTATGGCTACACCTTC
d_gene: TRBD1
abundance: .
v_gene: TRBV12-3/TRBV12-4
j_gene: TRBJ1-2

CDR3aa: CASSTPGDTQYF
CDR3nt: TGTGCCAGCAGCACTCCGGGAGATACGCAGTATTTT
d_gene: .
abundance: .
v_gene: TRBV9
j_gene: TRBJ2-3

CDR3aa: CAWSGMGGNEQFF
CDR3nt: TGTGCCTGGAGTGGGATGGGCGGCAATGAGCAGTTCTTC
d_gene: .
abundance: many
v_gene: TRBV30
j_gene: TRBJ2-1

CDR3aa: CATSQQGIETQYF
CDR3nt: TGTGCCACCTCCCAACAGGGCATAGAGACCCAGTACTTC
d_gene: .
abundance: few
v_gene: TRBV19
j_gene: TRBJ2-5

CDR3aa: CASSYREESPLHF
CDR3nt: TGTGCCAGCAGTTACAGGGAGGAGTCACCCCTCCACTTT
d_gene: .
abundance: .
v_gene: TRBV6-2/TRBV6-3
j_gene: TRBJ1-6

CDR3aa: CASSWATGAAYEQYF
CDR3nt: TGTGCCAGCAGTTGGGCGACAGGGGCTGCCTACGAGCAGTACTTC
d_gene: TRBD1
abundance: .
v_gene: TRBV6-5
j_gene: TRBJ2-7

CDR3aa: CASSVTGRTQYF
CDR3nt: TGTGCCAGCAGCGTGACCGGGCGGACGCAGTATTTT
d_gene: .
abundance: few
v_gene: TRBV7-9
j_gene: TRBJ2-3

CDR3aa: CSVVIRNIQYF
CDR3nt: TGCAGCGTTGTGATAAGGAACATTCAGTACTTC
d_gene: .
abundance: .
v_gene: TRBV29-1
j_gene: TRBJ2-4

CDR3aa: CASSLTSSDTQYF
CDR3nt: TGTGCCAGCAGCCTGACTAGTTCAGATACGCAGTATTTT
d_gene: .
abundance: few
v_gene: TRBV3-1
j_gene: TRBJ2-3

CDR3aa: CASRQGAFGNEQFF
CDR3nt: TGCGCCAGCCGGCAGGGGGCTTTCGGCAATGAGCAGTTCTTC
d_gene: TRBD1
abundance: many
v_gene: TRBV5-1
j_gene: TRBJ2-1

CDR3aa: CSATRTGSNQPQHF
CDR3nt: TGCAGTGCTACACGGACAGGCAGCAATCAGCCCCAGCATTTT
d_gene: TRBD1
abundance: .
v_gene: TRBV20-1
j_gene: TRBJ1-5

CDR3aa: CSARDRSPRAQYF
CDR3nt: TGCAGTGCTAGAGATCGCTCGCCTAGGGCCCAGTACTTC
d_gene: .
abundance: few
v_gene: TRBV20-1
j_gene: TRBJ2-5

CDR3aa: CASTNGRRTSIRNEQFF
CDR3nt: TGTGCCAGCACCAACGGACGCAGGACTTCGATTCGCAATGAGCAGTTCTTC
d_gene: .
abundance: .
v_gene: TRBV12-3/TRBV12-4
j_gene: TRBJ2-1

CDR3aa: CASSLVGTAPRYTF
CDR3nt: TGTGCCAGCAGCCTAGTGGGGACAGCCCCCCGCTACACCTTC
d_gene: TRBD1
abundance: few
v_gene: TRBV7-2
j_gene: TRBJ1-2

CDR3aa: CSATVTSGGSHRPSTDTQYF
CDR3nt: TGCAGTGCTACAGTAACTAGCGGGGGCTCCCACCGACCTAGCACAGATACGCAGTATTTT
d_gene: TRBD2
abundance: few
v_gene: TRBV20-1
j_gene: TRBJ2-3

CDR3aa: CASSFLGAEGYTF
CDR3nt: TGTGCCAGCAGTTTTTTGGGGGCTGAGGGCTACACCTTC
d_gene: .
abundance: few
v_gene: TRBV12-3/TRBV12-4
j_gene: TRBJ1-2